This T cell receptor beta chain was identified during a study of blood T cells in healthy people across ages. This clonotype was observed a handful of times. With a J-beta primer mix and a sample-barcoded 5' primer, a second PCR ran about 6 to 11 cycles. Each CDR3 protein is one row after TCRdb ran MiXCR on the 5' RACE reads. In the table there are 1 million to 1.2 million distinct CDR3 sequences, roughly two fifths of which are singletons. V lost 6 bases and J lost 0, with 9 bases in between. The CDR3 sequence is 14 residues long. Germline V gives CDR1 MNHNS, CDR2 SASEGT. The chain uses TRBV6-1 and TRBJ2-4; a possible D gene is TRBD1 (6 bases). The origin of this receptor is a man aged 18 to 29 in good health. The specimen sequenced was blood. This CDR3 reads CASSGQRAKNIQYF. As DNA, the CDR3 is TGTGCCAGCAGCGGACAGAGAGCCAAAAACATTCAGTACTTC.